Each of the 32 T cell receptor beta chains below was sequenced from the same sample in a study of neurological immune-mediated disorders. TCRdb itself ran the 5' RACE reads through MiXCR, one entry per CDR3 protein. The table has roughly 30,000 distinct CDR3 sequences, roughly 6.7% seen once. Sequencing was performed on PBMCs. Source of these receptors: a woman aged 50 to 65 in good health.

This clonotype showed up many times. The rearrangement uses TRBV5-8 and TRBJ2-2, with TRBD1 matching over 8 bases. CDR1 is SGHTS and CDR2 is YDEGEE in the germline V gene. Germline trimming cut 2 bases from V and 2 bases from J; bases unmatched to any gene: 11. There are 18 residues in the CDR3. CDR3 residues: CASSFGTGLLSNTGELFF. CDR3 coding DNA: TGTGCCAGCAGCTTCGGGACAGGACTCCTTTCCAACACCGGGGAGCTGTTTTTT.

This clonotype was counted ten times or more. V gene TRBV2 combines with J gene TRBJ2-1; TRBD1 is a possible D gene (6 bases). The V gene lost 5 bases and the J gene lost 5 bases, with 13 bases spanning the gap. CDR1 SNHLY and CDR2 FYNNEI come from the germline V gene. The CDR3 extends over 14 amino acids. The CDR3: CASSFPGHNNEQFF. CDR3 nucleotides: TGTGCCAGCAGTTTTCCGGGACACAACAATGAGCAGTTCTTC.

The sample holds many counts of this clonotype. The rearrangement uses TRBV20-1 and TRBJ1-2; no reliable D call. From germline, CDR1 is DFQATT and CDR2 SNEGSKA (reference sequence). Deletions cut 6 bases from V and 6 bases from J, with 14 bases between. The CDR3 runs to 12 residues. CDR3: CSARPGGHGYTF. The DNA of the CDR3 is TGCAGTGCCCGACCCGGTGGTCATGGCTACACCTTC.

This clonotype showed up many times. This chain uses TRBV14 with TRBJ2-7; tentatively, D is TRBD1 or TRBD2 (5 bases each). Germline CDR1 reads SGHDN; CDR2 reads FVKESK. The CDR3 has 17 amino acids. Trimming removed 4 bases from V and 5 bases from J, with 24 bases in between. The CDR3 is CASSPLGRRQGRHEQYF. The CDR3, as DNA: TGTGCCAGCAGCCCACTAGGGCGTAGGCAGGGACGCCACGAGCAGTACTTC. Looking up the rest from reference TRBV14 and TRBJ2-7 gives the full variable domain: EAGVTQFPSHSVIEKGQTVTLRCDPISGHDNLYWYRRVMGKEIKFLLHFVKESKQDESGMPNNRFLAERTGGTYSTLKVQPAELEDSGVYFCASSPLGRRQGRHEQYFGPGTRLTVT.

This clonotype has at least ten counts. The chain combines TRBV28 with TRBJ1-2; 8 bases agree with TRBD1. Germline CDR1 is MDHEN and CDR2 is SYDVKM. Trimming took 6 bases from V and 4 from J; bases not matched to a gene: 4. There are 13 residues in the CDR3. Here the CDR3 reads CASSMTGAYGYTF. The CDR3 coding sequence is TGTGCCAGCAGCATGACAGGGGCCTATGGCTACACCTTC.

In its sample, this clonotype was seen many times. The chain is built from TRBV5-1 and TRBJ1-4; D is uncertain. CDR1 is SGHRS, CDR2 YFSETQ, per germline. The CDR3 spans 14 residues. The V gene lost 0 bases and the J gene lost 0 bases, with 3 bases spanning the gap. CDR3 in DNA: TGCGCCAGCAGCTTGGGAACAACTAATGAAAAACTGTTTTTT. It specifies CASSLGTTNEKLFF.

This clonotype was counted ten times or more. The V gene is TRBV11-2, the J gene TRBJ1-1; a weak D match, TRBD1 (6 bases). The CDR3 has 16 amino acids. Germline CDR1 and CDR2: SGHAT and FQNNGV. The V gene lost 5 bases and the J gene lost 0 bases, with 16 bases spanning the gap. The CDR3 loop is CASSREDSIMNTEAFF. As DNA, the CDR3 is TGTGCCAGCAGCCGAGAGGACAGTATCATGAACACTGAAGCTTTCTTT.

This clonotype has ten or more counts. V is TRBV14 and J is TRBJ2-6, with D possibly called TRBD1 or TRBD2 (5 bases each). Trimming shortened V by 1 base and J by 5 bases, and 27 bases separated the two germline ends. The CDR3 totals 21 residues. The V gene's germline CDR1 is SGHDN and CDR2 FVKESK. The CDR3 sequence: CASSQVNLRGRRLGWANVLTF. The CDR3, as DNA: TGTGCCAGCAGCCAAGTTAACCTTCGGGGCAGGCGGCTCGGCTGGGCCAACGTCCTGACTTTC.

This clonotype was picked up many times. For the CDR3, the DNA is TGTGCCAGCAGCTTAACGTTCTTGGGGACTGAAGCTTTCTTT. Its translation: CASSLTFLGTEAFF. This chain connects TRBV7-3 to TRBJ1-1; D gene ambiguous. Germline V gene sequence: CDR1 SGHTA, CDR2 FQGTGA. V lost 0 bases and J lost 5, with 10 bases in between. The CDR3 is 14 residues long.

This clonotype was detected many times. This chain links TRBV15 with TRBJ1-5; no reliable D call. Trimming pared 0 bases from V and 6 bases from J, leaving 3 bases between. This CDR3 spans 12 amino acids. The V gene's germline CDR1 is LNHNV and CDR2 YYDKDF (reference sequence). CDR3 DNA: TGTGCCACCAGCAGAGACAGTCAGCCCCAGCATTTT. It encodes CATSRDSQPQHF.

At least ten counts were recorded for this clonotype. V and J are TRBV7-2 and TRBJ2-7, with D perhaps matching TRBD2 (5 bases). V dropped 1 base and J dropped 4 bases, with 8 bases sitting between them. Looked up from germline, CDR1 is SGHTA and CDR2 is FQGNSA. The CDR3 is made up of 13 amino acids. CDR3 bases: TGTGCCAGCAGCTTAGGCGGGTGGTACGAGCAGTACTTC. Translated, it gives CASSLGGWYEQYF.

This clonotype was counted ten times or more. This chain joins TRBV5-1 and TRBJ1-1; D remains ambiguous. CDR3 size: 15 residues. Germline assignment: CDR1 SGHRS and CDR2 YFSETQ. Trimming removed 4 bases from V and 3 bases from J, with 16 bases in between. The CDR3 DNA follows: TGCGCCAGCAGCCCCAGTAAGGGCGGATACACTGAAGCTTTCTTT. It yields the protein CASSPSKGGYTEAFF.

This clonotype occurred many times. The V call is TRBV5-1, the J call TRBJ2-7; TRBD2 aligns across 7 bases. The CDR3 runs 15 residues. J was trimmed by 4 bases and V by 0 bases; bases with no gene match: 7. The germline gives CDR1 SGHRS, CDR2 YFSETQ. The CDR3 sequence is CASSLGGGGDYEQYF. The CDR3 DNA is TGCGCCAGCAGCTTGGGCGGCGGGGGAGATTACGAGCAGTACTTC.

This clonotype was detected ten times or more. The chain is built from TRBV29-1 and TRBJ1-1; TRBD1 is a possible D gene (6 bases). CDR1 and CDR2 (germline): SQVTM, ANQGSEA. Trimming pared 7 bases from V and 1 base from J, leaving 13 bases between. CDR3 length: 13 residues. The CDR3 region has the DNA TGCAGCGGTGCTTCGGGGGCGAACACTGAAGCTTTCTTT. Amino acids: CSGASGANTEAFF. The full variable domain, rest sourced from reference TRBV29-1 and TRBJ1-1, is SAVISQKPSRDICQRGTSLTIQCQVDSQVTMMFWYRQQPGQSLTLIATANQGSEATYESGFVIDKFPISRPNLTFSTLTVSNMSPEDSSIYLCSGASGANTEAFFGQGTRLTVV.

In its sample, this clonotype was seen many times. The V call is TRBV28, the J call TRBJ2-5; D may correspond to TRBD1 or TRBD2 (7 bases each). The length of the CDR3 is 18 residues. The V gene's germline CDR1 is MDHEN and CDR2 SYDVKM. The germline V and J ends were trimmed by 5 bases and 5 bases, with 27 bases remaining between them. The CDR3 loop reads CASSPSRDRVGGRETQYF. CDR3 DNA sequence: TGTGCCAGCAGTCCATCACGGGACAGAGTGGGAGGGAGGGAGACCCAGTACTTC.

This clonotype was recorded many times. The chain employs TRBV28 and TRBJ2-7; 10 bases map to TRBD2. J was trimmed by 1 base and V by 7 bases; bases with no gene match: 13. CDR1 MDHEN and CDR2 SYDVKM come from the germline V gene. The CDR3 is 17 amino acids. The CDR3 nucleotides are TGTGCCAGCAATTCCCAAGGACTAGCGGAAGGTTCCTACGAGCAGTACTTC. Amino acid sequence: CASNSQGLAEGSYEQYF.

This clonotype was picked up many times. This rearrangement joins TRBV7-6 to TRBJ2-7; 9 bases match TRBD1. The CDR3 totals 15 residues. V was clipped by 5 bases and J by 2 bases; unmatched bases: 7. CDR1 and CDR2 from the germline V gene are SGHVS and FNYEAQ. DNA of the CDR3: TGTGCCAGCAGCAAAGGGACAGGGTCTCCCTACGAGCAGTACTTC. This translates into CASSKGTGSPYEQYF.

This clonotype was recorded at least ten times. The gene calls are TRBV5-1 and TRBJ2-3; no clear D gene. V lost 6 bases, J lost 2 bases, and 10 bases lay in between. CDR3 length equals 13 residues. Germline V lookup: CDR1 SGHRS, CDR2 YFSETQ. The CDR3, as DNA: TGCGCCAGCACCCCGGCTGCCACAGATACGCAGTATTTT. Protein product: CASTPAATDTQYF.

The chain carries TRBV7-2 and TRBJ2-7; D perhaps matches TRBD1 (6 bases). Germline V gene lookup returns CDR1 SGHTA and CDR2 FQGNSA. CDR3 size: 15 residues. Trimming stripped 0 bases from V and 3 bases from J, with 12 bases between. This CDR3 reads CASSLATGMSYEQYF. The CDR3 bases are TGTGCCAGCAGCTTAGCGACAGGAATGAGCTACGAGCAGTACTTC.

Many counts were recorded for this clonotype. The CDR3 nucleotides read TGCAGTGCTAGAGATTACGGACTAGCGGGAGGGAGGAACACCGGGGAGCTGTTTTTT. Amino acids: CSARDYGLAGGRNTGELFF. The rearrangement links TRBV20-1 to TRBJ2-2, with TRBD2 identical over 15 bases. Germline V gives CDR1 DFQATT, CDR2 SNEGSKA (reference sequence). The CDR3 has 19 amino acids. Germline trimming cut 0 bases from V and 1 base from J; bases unmatched to any gene: 6.

This clonotype was observed at least ten times. In DNA form, the CDR3 reads TGCGCCAGCAGCCGTGAGGGTCCCTCCTACGAGCAGTACTTC. Translated: CASSREGPSYEQYF. The chain combines TRBV5-1 with TRBJ2-7; the D gene is possibly TRBD2 (5 bases). V lost 4 bases to trimming and J lost 0 bases, with 11 bases between them. The CDR3 consists of 14 residues. CDR1 SGHRS and CDR2 YFSETQ come from the germline V gene.

This clonotype has a count of ten or more. The CDR3 sequence is CASTPDRNSYEQYF. Written as DNA, the CDR3 is TGCGCCAGCACCCCGGACCGAAACTCCTACGAGCAGTACTTC. V gene TRBV5-1 combines with J gene TRBJ2-7; no reliable D call. Deletions cut 6 bases from V and 0 bases from J, with 13 bases between. CDR1 and CDR2 from the germline V gene are SGHRS and YFSETQ. The CDR3 totals 14 residues.

In its sample, this clonotype was seen many times. V usage is TRBV20-1 and J usage is TRBJ1-2, with D possibly being TRBD1 (5 bases). The CDR3 has 14 residues. Trimming removed 5 bases at V and 7 bases at J, with 20 bases between. Looked up from germline, CDR1 is DFQATT and CDR2 is SNEGSKA (reference sequence). In DNA form, the CDR3 reads TGCAGTGCTCGGGGGGACCCCGCTACGGGTGGCTACACCTTC. Encoded protein: CSARGDPATGGYTF.

This clonotype has a count of ten or more. V gene TRBV20-1 combines with J gene TRBJ2-3; 9 bases fit TRBD1. The ends lost 0 bases at V and 4 bases at J; junction bases unmatched: 8. Per the germline V gene, CDR1 is DFQATT and CDR2 is SNEGSKA (reference sequence). The CDR3 totals 16 residues. The CDR3 sequence: CSARDPGTGLPDTQYF. CDR3 in DNA: TGCAGTGCTAGAGATCCTGGGACAGGGCTTCCAGATACGCAGTATTTT.

This clonotype has at least ten counts. V gene TRBV20-1 combines with J gene TRBJ1-1; tentatively, D is TRBD1 (5 bases). This CDR3 spans 14 amino acids. V shed 5 bases and J shed 0 bases, with 13 bases lying between them. Germline assignment: CDR1 DFQATT and CDR2 SNEGSKA (reference sequence). The chain's CDR3 is CSASGWGVNTEAFF. The CDR3 DNA reads TGCAGTGCTTCGGGCTGGGGGGTGAACACTGAAGCTTTCTTT.

This clonotype was recorded at least ten times. The chain carries TRBV5-4 and TRBJ2-5, with TRBD2 as a possible D gene (6 bases). This CDR3 contains 14 residues. The ends were cut back, 0 bases at V and 10 bases at J, with 16 bases in the middle. In germline, CDR1 is SGHNT, CDR2 YYREEE (reference sequence). The CDR3 is CASSLEARDFVQYF. CDR3 sequence (DNA): TGTGCCAGCAGCTTGGAAGCTAGGGACTTTGTCCAGTACTTC.

In its sample, this clonotype was seen many times. The V call is TRBV3-1, the J call TRBJ2-5; possibly TRBD1 for D (5 bases). The CDR3 loop spans 16 amino acids. V lost 4 bases, J lost 5 bases, and 20 bases lay in between. Germline V gives CDR1 LGHDT, CDR2 YNNKEL (reference sequence). CDR3: CASSRRAVLAWETQYF. CDR3 in DNA: TGTGCCAGCAGCCGCAGGGCAGTCTTGGCTTGGGAGACCCAGTACTTC.

This clonotype has at least ten counts. The genes are TRBV28 and TRBJ2-2; weak D call: TRBD1 (6 bases). The V end lost 2 bases, the J end lost 5 bases, and 15 bases lay between the germline ends. Germline assignment: CDR1 MDHEN and CDR2 SYDVKM. The CDR3 runs 16 residues. The CDR3 nucleotides read TGTGCCAGCAGTTTAAGCGGCACAGGGAGTACCGGGGAGCTGTTTTTT. It encodes CASSLSGTGSTGELFF.

By sample fraction, this clonotype is medium-sized. This chain uses TRBV2 with TRBJ2-1; TRBD2 agrees at 8 bases. V shed 10 bases, J shed 5 bases, and the junction held 10 bases outside the gene matches. This CDR3 is 14 amino acids long. Germline loops: CDR1 SNHLY, CDR2 FYNNEI. In DNA form, the CDR3 reads TGTGCCATCCCTCAGACTAGCGTAAACAATGAGCAGTTCTTC. This translates into CAIPQTSVNNEQFF.

This clonotype was seen ten or more times. V gene TRBV29-1 combines with J gene TRBJ2-7; 9 bases align to TRBD1. The CDR3 contains 14 residues. From germline, CDR1 is SQVTM and CDR2 ANQGSEA. V shed 4 bases, J shed 2 bases, and the junction held 6 bases outside the gene matches. CDR3 nucleotide sequence: TGCAGCGTTGTTGGACAGGGGTCCCCCTACGAGCAGTACTTC. Encoded protein: CSVVGQGSPYEQYF.

This clonotype was found many times. The CDR3 reads CSASPRGFGDEQYF. The DNA of the CDR3 is TGCAGTGCTAGCCCCCGCGGGTTCGGCGACGAGCAGTACTTC. The gene calls are TRBV20-1 and TRBJ2-7, with D perhaps matching TRBD2 (5 bases). This CDR3 spans 14 amino acids. CDR1 and CDR2 (germline): DFQATT, SNEGSKA (reference sequence). Trimming shortened V by 3 bases and J by 5 bases, and 17 bases separated the two germline ends.

This clonotype was observed at least ten times. The chain couples TRBV6-1 to TRBJ2-7; D ambiguous. Trimming shortened V by 6 bases and J by 3 bases, and 15 bases separated the two germline ends. CDR3 length equals 14 residues. CDR1 MNHNS and CDR2 SASEGT come from the germline V gene. The CDR3 DNA follows: TGTGCCAGCAGGAACCCAGGTGGAAGCTACGAGCAGTACTTC. It translates to CASRNPGGSYEQYF.